These 10 T cell receptor beta chains were sequenced from one sample in a study of T cells expressing NK-cell markers. One entry per CDR3 protein, without DNA, is what TCRdb gives after re-calling the 5' RACE reads. In total, the table holds hundreds of thousands of distinct CDR3 sequences. The source material was blood T cells: a sorted CD56 or NKG2C T cell subset, CD4+ or CD8+ T cells, or bulk PBMC T cells (not recorded which). The receptors shown here come from a man between 18 and 69 years old in good health.

The V and J genes are TRBV5-5 and TRBJ2-7; TCRdb calls TRBD1, which cannot be checked without DNA. Germline CDR1 reads SGHKS; CDR2 reads YYEKEE (reference sequence). This CDR3 region has 15 residues. CDR3 amino acids: CASSPTGDISYEQYF.

The V call is TRBV12-3 or TRBV12-4, the J call TRBJ2-1; the TRBD1 assignment by TCRdb is unverifiable without DNA. The CDR3 length is 18 residues. The CDR3 loop is CASSFYSLGQGAFNEQFF.

The chain links TRBV11-3 to TRBJ2-2; as DNA is missing, the TRBD1 call by TCRdb cannot be tested. This CDR3 is 17 amino acids long. Germline loops: CDR1 SGHNT, CDR2 YENEEA. This CDR3 reads CASSSRRQGARTGELFF.

The V and J genes are TRBV5-1 and TRBJ1-2; the TRBD1 assignment by TCRdb is unverifiable without DNA. CDR1 and CDR2 (germline): SGHRS, YFSETQ. This CDR3 contains 15 residues. This chain's CDR3 is CASSTTGATFYGYTF.

This chain links TRBV18 with TRBJ2-1; the TCRdb D gene call, TRBD1, has no DNA to confirm it. The CDR3 covers 15 residues. Germline CDR1 and CDR2: KGHSH and LQKENI. CDR3 protein: CASSPDRTLYNEQFF.

The CDR3 protein is CASSADYGYTF. V and J are TRBV5-1 and TRBJ1-2. Germline CDR1 and CDR2: SGHRS and YFSETQ. The length of the CDR3 is 11 residues. Based on the CDR3 plus reference TRBV5-1 and TRBJ1-2, the full variable domain is KAGVTQTPRYLIKTRGQQVTLSCSPISGHRSVSWYQQTPGQGLQFLFEYFSETQRNKGNFPGRFSGRQFSNSRSEMNVSTLELGDSALYLCASSADYGYTFGSGTRLTVV.

The genes are TRBV6-1 and TRBJ1-6. Germline V gives CDR1 MNHNS, CDR2 SASEGT. This CDR3 is built from 18 residues. The CDR3 is CASSDRRNPTSYNSPLHF.

The chain recombines TRBV29-1 with TRBJ1-5; the D call of TRBD1 rests on TCRdb alone, since no DNA is present to check it. Per germline, CDR1 SQVTM and CDR2 ANQGSEA. The CDR3 extends over 14 amino acids. The CDR3 spells CSVVGTGGDQPQHF. Combining the CDR3 with reference TRBV29-1 and TRBJ1-5 gives the whole variable domain SAVISQKPSRDICQRGTSLTIQCQVDSQVTMMFWYRQQPGQSLTLIATANQGSEATYESGFVIDKFPISRPNLTFSTLTVSNMSPEDSSIYLCSVVGTGGDQPQHFGDGTRLSIL.

The rearrangement joins TRBV5-1 to TRBJ2-3; TCRdb's D call of TRBD1 is untestable without DNA. Germline loops: CDR1 SGHRS, CDR2 YFSETQ. The CDR3 totals 17 residues. The CDR3 loop reads CASSPLRLQGSGDTQYF.

The genes are TRBV7-2 and TRBJ2-5; the D gene TCRdb calls, TRBD2, cannot be checked with no DNA. Germline CDR1 and CDR2: SGHTA and FQGNSA. CDR3 size: 15 residues. The CDR3 loop reads CASSSRLASGETQYF.